These 6 T cell receptor beta chains were all obtained from the same sample, sequenced in a study of T cells in Graves' hyperthyroidism and ophthalmopathy. The TCR beta CDR3 regions underwent amplification using RNA transcripts as the source. The HTBI set primed first-round TCR CDR3 RT-PCR. Using its own MiXCR run on the multiplex PCR reads, TCRdb lists one record per CDR3 protein. The table shows approximately 420,000 distinct CDR3 sequences, with about an eighth occurring only once. Material: blood. These receptors all stem from a woman in her late teens or twenties with Graves' hyperthyroidism.

Concerning this clonotype itself: With a much larger clone just one base away, this may be a read error. The conserved phenylalanine or tryptophan normally closing the CDR3 is absent here, so this likely arose from a read error. V usage is TRBV28 and J usage is TRBJ1-2, with 9 positions matching TRBD1. Germline CDR1 is MDHEN and CDR2 is SYDVKM. Unmatched junction bases numbered 5, after V lost 8 bases and J lost 4 bases. The CDR3 sequence is 13 residues long. The CDR3 region has the DNA TGTGCCAGCTACAGGGGGCCCGGCTATGGCTACACCGTC. Protein: CASYRGPGYGYTV.

The rearrangement joins TRBV7-9 to TRBJ1-1, with TRBD1 as a possible D gene (5 bases). Trimming took 6 bases from V and 5 from J, leaving 10 bases between them. Germline CDR1 SEHNR, CDR2 FQNEAQ (reference sequence). The CDR3 has 12 residues. CDR3 nucleotide sequence: TGTGCCAGCAGACTAGGGGAGACTGAAGCTTTCTTT. Amino acids: CASRLGETEAFF.

This clonotype was seen many times. An end of the junction differs from the germline gene, which may be a read error. V gene TRBV7-2 combines with J gene TRBJ2-7; tentative D call: TRBD2 (6 bases). The CDR3 is 13 amino acids. Germline V gene sequence: CDR1 SGHTA, CDR2 FQGNSA. The chain's CDR3 is CASSLASSYEQYF. In DNA form, the CDR3 reads TGTGCCAGCAGCCTAGCGAGTTCCTACGAGCAGTACTTC. Together with reference TRBV7-2 and TRBJ2-7, the CDR3 gives the full variable domain: GAGVSQSPSNKVTEKGKDVELRCDPISGHTALYWYRQSLGQGLEFLIYFQGNSAPDKSGLPSDRFSAERTGGSVSTLTIQRTQQEDSAVYLCASSLASSYEQYFGPGTRLTVT.

The chain links TRBV20-1 to TRBJ2-1; weak D call: TRBD2 (5 bases). The V gene's germline CDR1 is DFQATT and CDR2 SNEGSKA (reference sequence). The CDR3 runs to 13 residues. The V end lost 3 bases, the J end lost 4 bases, and 10 bases lay between the germline ends. The CDR3 loop is CSASSGSYNEQFF. The CDR3 nucleotides read TGCAGTGCTAGTAGTGGGAGTTACAATGAGCAGTTCTTC.

This clonotype occurred many times. V usage is TRBV12-3 or TRBV12-4 and J usage is TRBJ2-2; D is possibly TRBD1 or TRBD2 (5 bases each). Trimming cost V 7 bases and J 6 bases, with 12 bases left between them. The CDR3 totals 13 residues. CDR3 protein: CASNAGTPGELFF. As DNA, the CDR3 is TGTGCCAGCAACGCCGGGACGCCCGGGGAGCTGTTTTTT.

This clonotype was seen more than once but under ten times. This may be a read error, as it is one base from a much larger clone. The rearrangement joins TRBV6-1 to TRBJ2-4; perhaps TRBD2 as D (5 bases). The CDR3 consists of 19 residues. Trimming left V 2 bases short and J 2 bases short, with 22 bases between. Germline CDR1 reads MNHNS; CDR2 reads SASEGT. The CDR3 sequence: CASSESGTRESESKNIQYF. The DNA of the CDR3 is TGTGCCAGCAGTGAAAGCGGAACACGAGAGAGCGAGTCCAAAAACATTCAGTACTTC.